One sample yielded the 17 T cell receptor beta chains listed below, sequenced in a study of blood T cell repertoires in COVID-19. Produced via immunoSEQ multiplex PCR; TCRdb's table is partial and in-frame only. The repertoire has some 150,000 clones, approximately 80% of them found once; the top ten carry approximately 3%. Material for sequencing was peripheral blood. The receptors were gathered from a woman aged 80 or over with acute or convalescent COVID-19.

CDR3 DNA: TGTGCTAGTGGTTCCCGCGGAGGGGCTAATGAAAAACTGTTTTTT. Translation: CASGSRGGANEKLFF. V usage is TRBV12-5 and J usage is TRBJ1-4; D perhaps matches TRBD1 (5 bases). The germline V gene encodes CDR1 LGHNT and CDR2 FRNRAP. CDR3 length: 15 residues. Trimming removed 4 bases from V and 3 bases from J, with 12 bases in between.

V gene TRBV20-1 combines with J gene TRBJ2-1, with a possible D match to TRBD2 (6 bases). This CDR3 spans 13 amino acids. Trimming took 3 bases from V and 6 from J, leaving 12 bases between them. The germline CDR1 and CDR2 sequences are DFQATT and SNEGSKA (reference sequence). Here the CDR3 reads CSASPRRGNEQFF. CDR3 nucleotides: TGCAGTGCTAGTCCCCGGAGGGGCAATGAGCAGTTCTTC.

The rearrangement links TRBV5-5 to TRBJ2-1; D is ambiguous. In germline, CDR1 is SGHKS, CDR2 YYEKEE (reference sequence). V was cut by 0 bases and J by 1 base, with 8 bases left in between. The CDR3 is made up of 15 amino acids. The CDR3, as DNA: TGTGCCAGCAGCTTGGCTTGGCAGTCCTACAATGAGCAGTTCTTC. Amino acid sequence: CASSLAWQSYNEQFF.

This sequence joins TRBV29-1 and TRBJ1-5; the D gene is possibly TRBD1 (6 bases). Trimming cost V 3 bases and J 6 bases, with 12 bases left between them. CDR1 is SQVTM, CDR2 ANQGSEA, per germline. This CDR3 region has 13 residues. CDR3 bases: TGCAGCGTTGAGCGGGGGGCCGGTCAGCCCCAGCATTTT. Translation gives CSVERGAGQPQHF.

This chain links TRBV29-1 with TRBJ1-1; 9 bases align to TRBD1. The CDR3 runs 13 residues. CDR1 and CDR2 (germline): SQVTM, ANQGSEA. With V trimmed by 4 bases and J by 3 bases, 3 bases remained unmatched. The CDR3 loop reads CSVAGQGYTEAFF. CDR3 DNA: TGCAGCGTTGCGGGACAGGGCTACACTGAAGCTTTCTTT.

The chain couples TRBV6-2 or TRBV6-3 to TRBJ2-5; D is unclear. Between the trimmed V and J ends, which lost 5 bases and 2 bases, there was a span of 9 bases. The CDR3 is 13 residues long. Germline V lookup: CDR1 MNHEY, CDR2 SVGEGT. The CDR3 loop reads CASSPRGQETQYF. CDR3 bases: TGTGCCAGCAGTCCGCGAGGACAAGAGACCCAGTACTTC.

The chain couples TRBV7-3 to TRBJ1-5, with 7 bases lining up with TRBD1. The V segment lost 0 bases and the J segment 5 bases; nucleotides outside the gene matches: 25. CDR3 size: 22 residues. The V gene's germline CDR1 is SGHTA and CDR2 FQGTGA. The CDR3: CASSLTDRGQGERGKVDQPQHF. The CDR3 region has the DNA TGTGCCAGCAGCTTAACGGACCGAGGGCAGGGGGAAAGAGGCAAGGTCGATCAGCCCCAGCATTTT.

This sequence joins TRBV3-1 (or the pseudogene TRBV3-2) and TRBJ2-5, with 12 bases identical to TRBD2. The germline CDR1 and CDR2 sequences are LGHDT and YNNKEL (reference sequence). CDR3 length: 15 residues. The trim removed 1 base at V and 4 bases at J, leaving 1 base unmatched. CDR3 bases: TGTGCCAGCAGCCAAGGGACTAGCGGGGCAGAGACCCAGTACTTC. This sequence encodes CASSQGTSGAETQYF.

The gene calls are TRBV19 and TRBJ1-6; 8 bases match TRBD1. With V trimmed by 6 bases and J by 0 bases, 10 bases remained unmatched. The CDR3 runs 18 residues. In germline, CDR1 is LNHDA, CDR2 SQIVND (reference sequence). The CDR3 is CASSWDRSEGSYNSPLHF. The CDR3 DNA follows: TGTGCCAGTAGCTGGGACAGGAGCGAGGGCTCCTATAATTCACCCCTCCACTTT.

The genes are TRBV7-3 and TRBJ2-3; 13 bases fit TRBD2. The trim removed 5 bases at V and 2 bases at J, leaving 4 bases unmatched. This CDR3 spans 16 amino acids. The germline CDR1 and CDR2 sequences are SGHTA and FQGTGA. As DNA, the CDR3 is TGTGCCAGCAGCCCAGGACTAGCGGGGGTCACAGATACGCAGTATTTT. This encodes CASSPGLAGVTDTQYF.

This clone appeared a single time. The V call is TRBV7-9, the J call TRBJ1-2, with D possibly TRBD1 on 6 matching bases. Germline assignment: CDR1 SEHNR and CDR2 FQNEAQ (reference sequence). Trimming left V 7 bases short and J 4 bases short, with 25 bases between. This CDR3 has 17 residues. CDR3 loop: CASNRLTGPRPFYGYTF. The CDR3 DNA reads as TGTGCCAGCAACCGACTGACAGGACCCAGACCTTTCTATGGCTACACCTTC.

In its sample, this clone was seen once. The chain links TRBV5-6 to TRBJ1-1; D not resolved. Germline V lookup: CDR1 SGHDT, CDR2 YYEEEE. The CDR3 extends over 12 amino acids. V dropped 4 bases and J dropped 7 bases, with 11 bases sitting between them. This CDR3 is CASSLDMVEAFF. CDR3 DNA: TGTGCCAGCAGCCTCGACATGGTTGAAGCTTTCTTT.

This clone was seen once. CDR3 region: CASSLARGYTF. CDR3 bases: TGTGCCAGCAGCTTAGCCCGGGGCTACACCTTC. This sequence joins TRBV7-2 and TRBJ1-2; D not resolved. Per the germline V gene, CDR1 is SGHTA and CDR2 is FQGNSA. The CDR3 extends over 11 amino acids. V lost 0 bases and J lost 8, with 4 bases in between.

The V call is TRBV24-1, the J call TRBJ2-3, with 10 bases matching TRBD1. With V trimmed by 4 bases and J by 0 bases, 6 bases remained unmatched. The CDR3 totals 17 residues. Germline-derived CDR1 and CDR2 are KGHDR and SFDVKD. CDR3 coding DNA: TGTGCCACCAGTGACACGGGACAGGGGTGGAGCACAGATACGCAGTATTTT. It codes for CATSDTGQGWSTDTQYF.

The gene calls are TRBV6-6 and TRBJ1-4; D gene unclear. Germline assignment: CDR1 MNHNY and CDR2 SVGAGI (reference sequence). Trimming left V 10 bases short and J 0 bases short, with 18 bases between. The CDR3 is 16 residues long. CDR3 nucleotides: TGTGCCACCTCAGATACAAGAAAAACAACTAATGAAAAACTGTTTTTT. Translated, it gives CATSDTRKTTNEKLFF.

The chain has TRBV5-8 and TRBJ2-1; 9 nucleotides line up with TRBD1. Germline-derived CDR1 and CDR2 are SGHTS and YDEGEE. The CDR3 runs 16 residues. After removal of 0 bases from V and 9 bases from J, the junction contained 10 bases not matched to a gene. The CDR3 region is CASSLGSGQGIGEQFF. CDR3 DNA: TGTGCCAGCAGCTTGGGATCGGGACAGGGTATTGGTGAGCAGTTCTTC.

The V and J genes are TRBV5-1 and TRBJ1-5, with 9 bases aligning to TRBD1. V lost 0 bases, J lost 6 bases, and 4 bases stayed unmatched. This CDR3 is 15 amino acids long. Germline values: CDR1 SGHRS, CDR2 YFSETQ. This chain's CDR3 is CASSLGDRVGQPQHF. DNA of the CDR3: TGCGCCAGCAGCTTGGGGGACAGGGTTGGTCAGCCCCAGCATTTT.